This is a list of T cell receptor beta chains from one sample in a study of T cells in localized non-small cell lung cancer. Only in-frame clones appear in the TCRdb table, and some are missing; sequencing was by immunoSEQ multiplex PCR. Counted here are fewer than 20,000 clones, roughly 81% occurring once; the ten biggest clones make up about 25%. The sample in question was peripheral blood, obtained before any cancer treatment. Every receptor here comes from a male donor aged 60 or older with stage I lung adenocarcinoma. Each CDR3 is given without its conserved first and last residue. Fields, in order: V gene, J gene, D gene, CDR3 protein. The D gene is left open where the match is weak.

v_gene: TRBV19; j_gene: TRBJ2-4; d_gene: -; CDR3aa: ASSTVSSTTNIQY
v_gene: TRBV9; j_gene: TRBJ1-1; d_gene: -; CDR3aa: ASSPRQEGAEAF
v_gene: TRBV6-1; j_gene: TRBJ1-6; d_gene: -; CDR3aa: ASNVDYNSPLH
v_gene: TRBV16; j_gene: TRBJ1-2; d_gene: -; CDR3aa: ASSQSSGSYGYT
v_gene: TRBV28; j_gene: TRBJ1-6; d_gene: TRBD1; CDR3aa: ASSLQTGPGSPLH
v_gene: TRBV28; j_gene: TRBJ2-7; d_gene: TRBD1; CDR3aa: ASSSSGTGGYEQY
v_gene: TRBV6-5; j_gene: TRBJ2-7; d_gene: -; CDR3aa: ASSRDRSSYEQY
v_gene: TRBV5-5; j_gene: TRBJ1-2; d_gene: TRBD1; CDR3aa: ASSLGTGDQVDGYT
v_gene: TRBV5-1; j_gene: TRBJ2-7; d_gene: TRBD2; CDR3aa: ASSLLERGDSYEQY
v_gene: TRBV7-2; j_gene: TRBJ2-7; d_gene: -; CDR3aa: ASSFGFYEQY
v_gene: TRBV7-8; j_gene: TRBJ2-7; d_gene: -; CDR3aa: ASSLSPTAYEQY
v_gene: TRBV6-5; j_gene: TRBJ1-5; d_gene: -; CDR3aa: ASSYSGQIGQPQH
v_gene: TRBV5-1; j_gene: TRBJ2-5; d_gene: -; CDR3aa: ASSLLGNSQETQY
v_gene: TRBV6-5; j_gene: TRBJ2-7; d_gene: TRBD2; CDR3aa: ASSPEGGRAGEQY